The 6 T cell receptor beta chains in this list originate from one sample, sequenced in a study of cytomegalovirus exposure and HLA in healthy donors (dated by TCRdb to about 2017). Libraries were made using the immunoSEQ multiplex PCR assay. The multiplex PCR relied on a mix of 60 forward primers for TCR Vbeta segments and 13 reverse primers for TCR Jbeta segments. TCRdb stores this immuneACCESS table with in-frame sequences only. Part of the clones is absent; in the studies checked, under half of the shortfall reflects unresolved V genes, and no reason is known for the rest. This sample lists over 150,000 clones; 84% were detected once. The ten largest make up more than 0.95% of the sample. Sequenced material: PBMCs. The origin of the receptors is a girl aged 2 to 9 in good health and CMV-seropositive.

The genes are TRBV28 and TRBJ2-5, with D possibly being TRBD2 (6 bases). V was pared by 7 bases and J by 1 base, with 28 bases between. Germline CDR1 reads MDHEN; CDR2 reads SYDVKM. CDR3 length: 19 amino acids. The CDR3 region has the DNA TGTGCCAGCACCCGCTGGCGGGACCGCAAGCCATGGGTCCAAGAGACCCAGTACTTC. Translating it yields CASTRWRDRKPWVQETQYF.

The genes are TRBV2 and TRBJ2-7; D might be TRBD2 (6 bases). V shed 2 bases and J shed 2 bases, with 13 bases lying between them. This CDR3 has 15 amino acids. Germline assignment: CDR1 SNHLY and CDR2 FYNNEI. CDR3 bases: TGTGCCAGCAGTGAAAAAACTAGCAGAACCTACGAGCAGTACTTC. Its translation is CASSEKTSRTYEQYF.

The J gene is TRBJ2-1, the V gene TRBV19, with TRBD2 identical over 8 bases. This CDR3 contains 18 residues. The germline V gene encodes CDR1 LNHDA and CDR2 SQIVND (reference sequence). J was trimmed by 4 bases and V by 6 bases; bases with no gene match: 17. This CDR3 is CASSPTPGRGGSYNEQFF. CDR3 sequence (DNA): TGTGCCAGTAGCCCGACTCCTGGTCGGGGGGGATCATACAATGAGCAGTTCTTC.

The rearrangement uses TRBV7-8 and TRBJ1-1; D is unresolved. The ends were cut back, 5 bases at V and 11 bases at J, with 15 bases in the middle. From germline, CDR1 is SGHVS and CDR2 FQNEAQ. The CDR3 consists of 12 residues. CDR3 protein: CASSLTGWAAFF. CDR3 nucleotide sequence: TGTGCCAGCAGCCTTACGGGGTGGGCGGCTTTCTTT.

The V gene is TRBV10-3, the J gene TRBJ1-2; D not resolved. The CDR3 is 11 residues long. Trimming removed 10 bases from V and 5 bases from J, with 11 bases in between. From germline, CDR1 is ENHRY and CDR2 SYGVKD. In DNA form, the CDR3 reads TGTGCCACCCAAGAGGCGTATGGCTACACCTTC. Residues: CATQEAYGYTF.

The chain has TRBV6-1 and TRBJ2-7; no firm D call. With 4 bases removed from V and 2 bases from J, the gap between germline ends came to 12 bases. CDR3 length: 14 amino acids. CDR1 is MNHNS, CDR2 SASEGT, per germline. This chain's CDR3 is CASSAAGLTYEQYF. In DNA, the CDR3 is TGTGCCAGCAGTGCGGCAGGCCTTACCTACGAGCAGTACTTC.